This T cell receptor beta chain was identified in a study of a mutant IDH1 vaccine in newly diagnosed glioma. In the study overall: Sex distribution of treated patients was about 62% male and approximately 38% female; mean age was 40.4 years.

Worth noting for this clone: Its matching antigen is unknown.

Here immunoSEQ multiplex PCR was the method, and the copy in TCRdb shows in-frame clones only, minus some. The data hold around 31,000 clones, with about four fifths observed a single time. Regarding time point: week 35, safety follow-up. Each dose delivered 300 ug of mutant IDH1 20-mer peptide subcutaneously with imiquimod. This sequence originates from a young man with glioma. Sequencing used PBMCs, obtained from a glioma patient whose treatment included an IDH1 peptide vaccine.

CDR3 in amino acids: CASKWGHHSNQPQHF. The DNA of the CDR3 is TGTGCCTCTAAGTGGGGACACCATAGCAATCAGCCCCAGCATTTT. J is TRBJ1-5 and V is TRBV19, with D maybe TRBD1 (6 bases). Trimming pared 11 bases from V and 0 bases from J, leaving 17 bases between. This CDR3 spans 15 amino acids. Germline CDR1 reads LNHDA; CDR2 reads SQIVND (reference sequence).